One sample yielded the 7 T cell receptor beta chains listed below, sequenced in a study of T cell responses to AZD1222 COVID-19 vaccine (dated by TCRdb to 2020 to 2023). The library was built by means of the immunoSEQ multiplex PCR assay. TCRdb took this table from immuneACCESS and kept in-frame rearrangements with V and J called. Such tables lack part of the clones; where checked against another copy, unresolved V genes explain under half of the gap, and the rest is unexplained. The sample table records some 170,000 clones; roughly 92% of these occur just once. Of the sample, 1.7% is held by the ten largest clones. In the paper's terms, the time point label means: about 28 days (+/-7) after the second vaccine dose. The input for sequencing was peripheral blood, taken 28 days after the second AZD1222 dose. Receptor source: an adult who received the AZD1222 COVID-19 vaccine.

J is TRBJ2-2 and V is TRBV7-2, with TRBD2 as a possible D gene (6 bases). CDR1 is SGHTA, CDR2 FQGNSA, per germline. The V and J ends lost 5 bases and 5 bases respectively, with 15 bases between them. The CDR3 is 15 amino acids. DNA for the CDR3: TGTGCCAGCAGCCTCGCGGGGCTAGCGACCGGGGAGCTGTTTTTT. Translation gives CASSLAGLATGELFF.

The genes are TRBV12-5 and TRBJ2-2; 9 bases are shared with TRBD1. The CDR3 length is 15 residues. Germline CDR1 and CDR2: LGHNT and FRNRAP. Germline trimming cut 3 bases from V and 3 bases from J; bases unmatched to any gene: 2. The CDR3 DNA sequence: TGTGCTAGTGGTTTACAGGGGGCGGACACCGGGGAGCTGTTTTTT. It is translated as CASGLQGADTGELFF. Based on the CDR3 plus reference TRBV12-5 and TRBJ2-2, the full variable domain is DARVTQTPRHKVTEMGQEVTMRCQPILGHNTVFWYRQTMMQGLELLAYFRNRAPLDDSGMPKDRFSAEMPDATLATLKIQPSEPRDSAVYFCASGLQGADTGELFFGEGSRLTVL.

The rearrangement joins TRBV7-6 to TRBJ1-2; D perhaps matches TRBD1 (6 bases). In germline, CDR1 is SGHVS, CDR2 FNYEAQ. The V gene lost 3 bases and the J gene lost 4 bases, with 18 bases spanning the gap. The CDR3 is made up of 16 amino acids. The CDR3 nucleotides read TGTGCCAGCAGCTTCTCAGCTGGGACACCCACCTATGGCTACACCTTC. This gives the protein CASSFSAGTPTYGYTF.

The V and J genes are TRBV18 and TRBJ1-1; a possible D gene is TRBD1 (5 bases). Trimming cost V 3 bases and J 8 bases, with 13 bases left between them. The CDR3 runs 13 residues. CDR1 is KGHSH and CDR2 is LQKENI in the germline V gene. The CDR3 spells CASSPPSGNEAFF. In DNA, the CDR3 is TGTGCCAGCTCACCCCCCTCAGGGAACGAAGCTTTCTTT.

This clone has only one observation. The J gene is TRBJ1-4, the V gene TRBV4-1; D is undetermined. The CDR3 has 18 residues. V was clipped by 1 base and J by 0 bases, with 15 bases between them. In germline, CDR1 is MGHRA, CDR2 YSYEKL. In DNA, the CDR3 is TGCGCCAGCAGCCAAGCCCTACGGCAGAGAGCAACTAATGAAAAACTGTTTTTT. Amino acids: CASSQALRQRATNEKLFF.

This clone was seen just once. This chain uses TRBV7-9 with TRBJ1-5; TRBD1 might be the D (6 bases). This CDR3 comprises 13 residues. Germline-derived CDR1 and CDR2 are SEHNR and FQNEAQ (reference sequence). Trimming pared 7 bases from V and 5 bases from J, leaving 12 bases between. The CDR3 DNA reads TGTGCCAGCACACAGGGTCAGGATCAGCCCCAGCATTTT. Its protein is CASTQGQDQPQHF.

V and J are TRBV19 and TRBJ2-2; 7 positions match TRBD1. V dropped 6 bases and J dropped 7; count of bases not matched to a gene: 11. Germline CDR1 is LNHDA and CDR2 is SQIVND (reference sequence). This CDR3 has 15 amino acids. The CDR3 reads CASSRDSDGNGELFF. The DNA for the CDR3 is TGTGCCAGTAGCCGGGACAGCGACGGGAACGGGGAGCTGTTTTTT.